The entry below describes one T cell receptor (beta chain). The clone's antigen remains unknown. No much larger clone exists at a distance of one base, and base qualities are not known. The data stem from a study of cytomegalovirus exposure and HLA in healthy donors (TCRdb year 2017). About the full investigation: In an earlier analysis of under 600 of the donors, 276 Gb of sequence data and roughly 100 million unique TCR beta sequences from 180 million or so T cells were reported. About 280 gigabases of sequencing data and roughly 80 million unique TCR sequences made up an early release that covered some 640 HLA-typed donors. The genetic ancestry cluster associated with self-reported Caucasian donors included about 81% of the roughly 400 genotyped donors. The study was designed to test whether signatures of past pathogen exposure could be identified by cataloging public T cell receptors. The study used immunosequencing to profile the T cell repertoires of hundreds of subjects and linked those repertoires to cytomegalovirus serostatus. Besides the first cohort of roughly 660 subjects, a separate validation cohort made up of roughly 120 different subjects was used. To predict cytomegalovirus infection status, the study combined high-throughput TCR immunosequencing, statistical association of individual TCRs with disease status, and machine learning. To study patterns of TCR occurrence, a later analysis re-analyzed previously published TCR beta repertoires from under 750 donors and added high-resolution HLA genotyping. Rather than drawing on any new phenotypic data, the later analysis identified candidate immune exposures from TCR beta sequences and the way those sequences occurred across donors. An earlier analysis of 587 of the donors used high-throughput TCR beta sequencing to judge whether each TCR beta V gene segment behaved as functional or pseudogenic. Donor age, sex, ethnicity and CMV serostatus were compiled alongside the repertoire data. A later genetic analysis used genome-wide SNP genotypes for about three fifths of the 666 donors, treating that subset as a discovery cohort. All discovery cohort repertoires had been generated using a single sequencing platform. HLA typing included class I and class II loci at four-digit resolution. The number of typed donors differed by locus: roughly 629-640 for A, B, C, DRB1 and DQB1; 522 for DQA1; 606 for DPA1; and about 450 for DPB1. Roughly 5 DR-DQ haplotypes were handled as single units for association and clustering, since linkage in the cohort was strong. Among 300 to 500 genotyped donors of the cohort, an average of approximately 220,000 unique TCR beta nucleotide sequences was sequenced per donor, of which 15% to 20% were non-productive. Study-wide conclusions, independent of this receptor: A further reported finding was that TCR beta sequences accurately predicted the HLA-A and HLA-B alleles for most subjects in the first cohort. An earlier analysis of around 540 of the donors showed that most TCR beta V segments appeared in productive rearrangements either about 87% or about 30% of the time, which broadly matched IMGT annotations. A later analysis associated some 17,000 TCR beta sequences with specific HLA alleles at a false discovery rate of 0.05. Because counts were too low, fewer than 20 rarely observed V segments, including chromosome 9 orphons, were excluded from the earlier analysis of 587 of the donors. In a later analysis, HLA-associated TCR beta chains showed more clonal expansion and lower generation probabilities than non-associated chains that were equally common. HLA typing was unavailable for some donors at each locus, so association tests used only the typed subset. A group of highly shared sequence variants was considered likely to be a technical artifact of the sequencing pipeline. According to a later genetic analysis, donors in an Asian-associated ancestry cluster had fewer N-insertions in productive TCRs than the roughly 660-donor mean. Most TCR sequences were seen in very few donors, while some public TCRs were found in many individuals. In the study, 150 to 200 TCR beta chains were listed as associated with cytomegalovirus. In vitro tests confirmed that a few of the cytomegalovirus-associated TCR beta chains recognize cytomegalovirus antigens. Linkage disequilibrium might explain the correlated functional status among segregating V segments, but an unknown experimental factor could not be ruled out. According to a later analysis, most CMV-associated TCR beta chains appeared to be HLA-restricted, and the HLA associations seemed to be driven largely by CMV exposure. Immune exposure information for the cohort was limited to CMV serostatus. In both the original and validation cohorts, the classifier was reported to diagnose cytomegalovirus status with high specificity and sensitivity. Roughly uniform sequencing depth across donors was assumed in presence/absence analyses, although this assumption may not hold. A later analysis reported that several top co-occurrence clusters appeared linked to parvovirus B19, influenza, CMV and Epstein-Barr virus. A later analysis found that TCR association rates varied across HLA loci, with DRB1 alleles showing the most associated TCRs and HLA-C alleles the fewest. Strong co-occurrence of HLA alleles, especially DR and DQ, made assigning TCR associations to individual alleles difficult. The cohort was sequenced for TCR beta chains only, and without alpha or paired-chain data the features that could be detected were limited. In a later genetic analysis, a missense DCLRE1C variant was associated with V-gene and J-gene trimming of TCR beta chains, and the association was replicated in an independent cohort. It was suggested by the authors that the approach could potentially be generalized to other disease states and immunological phenotypes.

The cohort consisted of 666 healthy bone marrow donors. Cohort members were all nominally healthy when sampled, although unrecorded immune exposures were likely present. The donor tested CMV seronegative, placing the donor among the 350 to 400 seronegative members of the cohort. Each donor provided a peripheral blood sample, and peripheral blood mononuclear cells were used for TCR beta sequencing. Genomic DNA extraction from the blood cell samples was performed with the Qiagen DNeasy Blood Extraction Kit. The library came from the immunoSEQ multiplex PCR assay. The multiplex PCR relied on a mix of 60 forward primers for TCR Vbeta segments and 13 reverse primers for TCR Jbeta segments. Amplification of the CDR3 region of rearranged TCR beta genes was performed with a multiplex PCR assay on genomic DNA. The amplified TCR beta libraries were sequenced on the Illumina HiSeq System as 87-base-pair reads. The authors' pipeline ran thus. A later analysis tallied roughly 78 million unique TCR beta chains across the 610 or so repertoires, and 10 million to 11 million of those chains were shared by two or more donors. Raw reads were error-corrected and collapsed into unique sequences with a nearest-neighbor algorithm that merged closely related sequences to remove PCR and sequencing errors. CDR3 sequences were aligned to IMGT reference sequences to assign V, D and J gene segments. For a sequence to be retained, a match of at least six nucleotides was required to both a V gene segment and a J gene segment. A rearrangement was called productive if the CDR3 had no stop codons and remained in frame with V and J, and every other rearrangement was called non-productive. Following IMGT convention, CDR3 was defined as the stretch from the second conserved V-encoded cysteine up to the conserved J-encoded phenylalanine. The earlier analysis of some 580 of the donors excluded any sequence lacking an unambiguous match to a single V gene segment. An earlier analysis of a few hundred of the donors called V segments functional above 56.7% productive rearrangements and segregating when the between-donor standard deviation exceeded 5%. To diagnose cytomegalovirus status from the catalog of TCR beta chain sequences, a statistical classification framework was built. V and J gene assignment, in a later analysis, came from comparing TCR nucleotide sequences with IMGT/GENE-DB human TR gene sequences. A later analysis assigned CDR3 sequences and most-parsimonious VDJ recombination scenarios with the TCRdist pipeline. A later analysis defined each TCR beta chain by its CDR3 amino acid sequence plus V-gene family, and excluded reads lacking a unique V-gene family. As a way to deal with suspected cross-contamination and a sequencing artifact, a later analysis dropped 450 to 600 nucleotide sequences that were highly shared and had low generation probability. In a later analysis, a clonal expansion index was calculated for each public chain from normalized within-repertoire ranks of inferred template counts. A later analysis computed generation probabilities with a VDJ recombination model fitted to out-of-frame rearrangements, and checked the results against IGoR. A later analysis scored TCR-TCR, TCR-HLA and TCR-CMV co-occurrence with hypergeometric tests, applying a repertoire-size bias correction to TCR pairs. In a later analysis, false discovery rates were estimated by permuting HLA or CMV assignments 20 times. In a later analysis, co-occurring TCRs were grouped using DBSCAN, with TCRdist sequence similarity added in when clustering inside HLA-allele-positive subsets. Repertoires with fewer than 30,000 or more than 120,000 public chains, plus five repertoires with anomalous nucleotide sharing, were excluded from co-occurrence clustering. TCRdb obtained this table from immuneACCESS and retained in-frame rearrangements with V and J assigned. These tables miss some clones; where compared with another copy, unresolved V genes account for less than half of the shortfall, and the remainder is unexplained. V and J calls and clone size are those listed in that table; D and trimming were worked out from the DNA. A total of 90,000 to 100,000 clones appear in this sample, about 74% of them only once. About 2% of the sample is in the top ten clones.

This sequence originates from a male donor in good health and CMV-seronegative. The sequenced material came from PBMCs.

The CDR3 in this case is CSVEQVYTEAFF. The DNA sequence reads TGCAGCGTTGAACAGGTGTACACTGAAGCTTTCTTT. Recombination joined TRBV29-1 with TRBJ1-1; the D gene lacks a confident call. Trimming removed 2 bases from V and 3 bases from J, leaving 7 bases between the germline ends. Taken from the germline V gene, the CDR1 and CDR2 loops are SQVTM and ANQGSEA. The CDR3 holds 12 amino acids from the cysteine to the phenylalanine. The sequence is cut down to CDR3 DNA, 36 bases in frame from base 1. This CDR3, with the reference TRBV29-1 and TRBJ1-1 proteins standing in past its ends, gives the full variable domain SAVISQKPSRDICQRGTSLTIQCQVDSQVTMMFWYRQQPGQSLTLIATANQGSEATYESGFVIDKFPISRPNLTFSTLTVSNMSPEDSSIYLCSVEQVYTEAFFGQGTRLTVV.